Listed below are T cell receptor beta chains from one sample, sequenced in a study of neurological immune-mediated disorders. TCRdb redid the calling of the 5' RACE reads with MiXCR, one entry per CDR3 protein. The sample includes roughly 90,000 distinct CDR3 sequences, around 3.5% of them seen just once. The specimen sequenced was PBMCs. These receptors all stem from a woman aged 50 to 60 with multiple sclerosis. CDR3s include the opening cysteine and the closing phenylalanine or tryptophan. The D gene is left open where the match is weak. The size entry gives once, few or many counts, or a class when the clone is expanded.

TGCAGTGCTAGAGACAACGTGTTCATGAACACTGAAGCTTTCTTT CSARDNVFMNTEAFF TRBJ1-1 many - TRBV20-1
TGTGCCAGCAGTGAAACCCCTCCGGGCCGGAGGTACGAGCAGTACTTC CASSETPPGRRYEQYF TRBJ2-7 many - TRBV6-5
TGTGCCAGCAGCTTAGATCAGGGGAGCACAGATACGCAGTATTTT CASSLDQGSTDTQYF TRBJ2-3 many - TRBV11-2
TGTGCCAGCAGCAAAAAACAGGGAAATTCCCCCTACGAGCAGTACTTC CASSKKQGNSPYEQYF TRBJ2-7 many - TRBV21-1
TGTGCCAGCAGCCTCACCTATGGCTACACCTTC CASSLTYGYTF TRBJ1-2 many - TRBV14
TGTGCCAGCAGTTTGTCGGTCAGGAACACTGAAGCTTTCTTT CASSLSVRNTEAFF TRBJ1-1 many - TRBV27
TGCAGTGCTGGGAGGGCTACTAGCGGGGCTGAGCAGTACTTC CSAGRATSGAEQYF TRBJ2-7 many TRBD2 TRBV20-1
TGTGCCAGCAGCTTAGCCATATTCAGGGGGACTGAAGCTTTCTTT CASSLAIFRGTEAFF TRBJ1-1 many TRBD1 TRBV7-2
TGTGCCAGCAGCGACACGGACGGTAACACCGGGGAGCTGTTTTTT CASSDTDGNTGELFF TRBJ2-2 many - TRBV7-9
TGTGCCAGCAGTGAAATTGGCTCCCACAGCTCCTACAATGAGCAGTTCTTC CASSEIGSHSSYNEQFF TRBJ2-1 many - TRBV2
TGCAGTGCTAGGAGTAAGGACGGGACAGGGCGGGATGGCTACACCTTC CSARSKDGTGRDGYTF TRBJ1-2 many TRBD1 TRBV20-1
TGTGCCAGCAGCTTAGACAGGAGGTACGAGCAGTACTTC CASSLDRRYEQYF TRBJ2-7 many - TRBV7-2
TGTGCCAGCAGTCTCACAGGGCCAACTGAAGCTTTCTTT CASSLTGPTEAFF TRBJ1-1 many - TRBV12-3/TRBV12-4
TGCAGTGCTAGTTTCGCCTACGAGCAGTACTTC CSASFAYEQYF TRBJ2-7 many - TRBV20-1
TGCGCCAGCAGCATAGGACAGGGGGCCCCAGATACGCAGTATTTT CASSIGQGAPDTQYF TRBJ2-3 many TRBD1 TRBV5-1
TGCAGTGCCCGGGACAACTATGGCTACACCTTC CSARDNYGYTF TRBJ1-2 many - TRBV20-1